Listed below are T cell receptor beta chains from one sample, sequenced in a study of blood T cells in healthy people across ages. TCRdb called the 5' RACE reads again in MiXCR, with one record for every CDR3 protein. This sample has about 930,000 distinct CDR3 sequences; approximately 32% occur once, and the top ten carry 10% to 13%. This same sample was also part of a study on T cells of mothers and their children.

The sequencing sample was made of blood. The source is a woman between 35 and 50 years old in good health. CDR3s include the opening cysteine and the closing phenylalanine or tryptophan. A D gene is named only where the DNA matches it firmly. Only some rows state a clone size, as once, few, many or a class for expanded clones.

TRBV29-1	.	TRBJ1-2	many	14	TGCAGCGTTGTCCCCCTTGGACAAATCTATGGCTACACCTTC	CSVVPLGQIYGYTF
TRBV7-2	.	TRBJ2-1	.	16	TGTGCCAGCAGCTTATCGTCAATCGGGTCTTACAATGAGCAGTTCTTC	CASSLSSIGSYNEQFF
TRBV28	TRBD2	TRBJ2-7	few	14	TGTGCCAGCAGTCTAGCGGGGGAGGGAGGCGAGCAGTACTTC	CASSLAGEGGEQYF
TRBV28	TRBD1	TRBJ2-1	.	15	TGTGCCAGCAGTTCCACCGGGACAGACTACAATGAGCAGTTCTTC	CASSSTGTDYNEQFF
TRBV20-1	.	TRBJ2-7	many	14	TGCAGTGCTGTCCGGGTTAGGTTCTCCTACGAGCAGTACTTC	CSAVRVRFSYEQYF
TRBV9	TRBD1	TRBJ2-6	many	18	TGTGCCAGCAGCGTAGCCGGGACAGCCTTCTCTGGGGCCAACGTCCTGACTTTC	CASSVAGTAFSGANVLTF
TRBV28	.	TRBJ2-3	.	15	TGTGCCAGCAGTATGGGGGGACCTAGCACAGATACGCAGTATTTT	CASSMGGPSTDTQYF
TRBV7-2	.	TRBJ2-5	few	17	TGTGCCAGCAGCTTAGAATTACAGGGTGTCCGGAGGGAGACCCAGTACTTC	CASSLELQGVRRETQYF
TRBV9	TRBD1	TRBJ1-2	many	15	TGTGCCAGCAGCGTGAAAGGACAGGGAGAAGATGGCTACACCTTC	CASSVKGQGEDGYTF
TRBV20-1	.	TRBJ2-1	.	17	TGCAGTGCTAGGCCCGCTCGCAGGGGGGGCGATAATGGTGAGCAGTTCTTC	CSARPARRGGDNGEQFF
TRBV27	.	TRBJ1-2	few	13	TGTGCCAGCAGCCGGACAGTTCTCTATGGCTACACCTTC	CASSRTVLYGYTF
TRBV27	TRBD1	TRBJ1-6	.	18	TGTGCCAGCAGTTTAAGGGCCCAAGACAGGGGGCCAAATTCACCCCTCCACTTT	CASSLRAQDRGPNSPLHF
TRBV6-6	.	TRBJ2-7	.	14	TGTGCCAGCAGTGCGGGGCAGGCCCCCGGTGAGCAGTACTTC	CASSAGQAPGEQYF
TRBV20-1	.	TRBJ2-7	.	14	TGCAGTGCTGGAGGGATTGGGACAGTTCTCGAGCAGTACTTC	CSAGGIGTVLEQYF
TRBV7-9	.	TRBJ2-7	.	13	TGTGCCAGCAGCCCCGGACATCCCTACGAGCAGTACTTC	CASSPGHPYEQYF
TRBV12-3/TRBV12-4	.	TRBJ1-1	few	13	TGTGCCAGCAGTTTTTTTCCGGCGCCTGAAGCTTTCTTT	CASSFFPAPEAFF
TRBV7-2	.	TRBJ2-3	many	14	TGTGCCAGCAGCTTAGCACAGGGCGGAGATACGCAGTATTTT	CASSLAQGGDTQYF
TRBV20-1	.	TRBJ2-7	few	12	TGCAGTGCTCCCCCAGGGCTCTACGAGCAGTACTTC	CSAPPGLYEQYF